This TCR beta chain came from a study of cytomegalovirus exposure and HLA in healthy donors. With 60 Vbeta and 13 Jbeta primers, the PCR was carried out. The data were produced by immunoSEQ multiplex PCR, yet TCRdb's version contains in-frame clones alone and is incomplete. The data show tens of thousands of clones, about 70% seen once. Overall study results and limits: Versus the approximately 700-donor mean, an Asian-associated ancestry cluster reportedly showed fewer N-insertions in a later analysis. It was confirmed in vitro that a few of the CMV-associated chains were specific for CMV antigens.

The CDR3 runs to 16 residues. V shed 0 bases, J shed 5 bases, and the junction held 6 bases outside the gene matches. The germline gives CDR1 SGHRS, CDR2 YFSETQ. With regard to this clone: The antigen is not known.

The chain carries TRBV5-1 and TRBJ2-7; 12 bases line up with TRBD2. The sequencing sample was made of PBMCs. This receptor was taken from a woman between 45 and 65 years old in good health and CMV-seropositive. The CDR3 region has the DNA TGCGCCAGCAGCTTGGCCTTGGGACTAGCGGGCGACGAGCAGTACTTC. It encodes CASSLALGLAGDEQYF.